Listed below are T cell receptor beta chains from one sample, sequenced in a study of blood T cells in healthy people across ages. TCRdb re-called the 5' RACE reads with MiXCR, one entry per CDR3 protein. This repertoire shows hundreds of thousands of distinct CDR3 sequences, around 45% found once; its top ten account for around 32%. What was sequenced was blood. The receptors shown here come from a woman aged 55 to 70 in good health. The CDR3 runs from the conserved cysteine through the conserved F or W.

12	TRBV20-1	CSASQPSNEQFF
11	TRBV20-1	CSATRTGEQFF
13	TRBV7-2	CASSVGVDDTQYF
15	TRBV15	CATSRDSRKGETQYF
16	TRBV24-1	CATSDDRGPNTGELFF
13	TRBV20-1	CSAKPGSSYEQYF
15	TRBV9	CASSPPGLASYEQYF
14	TRBV7-2	CASSRRTAKYGYTF
18	TRBV27	CASSPPSSGRASTDTQYF
13	TRBV30	CAWSAGASYEQYF
16	TRBV27	CASSLQLAANTGELFF
13	TRBV20-1	CSAPDVNQETQYF
14	TRBV28	CASSLSGMYNEQFF
16	TRBV6-2/TRBV6-3	CATTLGAGGPFNEQFF
19	TRBV6-2/TRBV6-3	CASSRMSGTGLLPRSEAFF
13	TRBV12-3/TRBV12-4	CASSRTGTDEQYF
15	TRBV5-4	CASSVRGFRANEQFF
16	TRBV12-3/TRBV12-4	CASSFLRGGPSNEQFF
14	TRBV29-1	CSVGTRDKTYGYTF
15	TRBV24-1	CATSDPDTQQETQYF
16	TRBV6-5	CASSSLGDRNTYVQYF
13	TRBV6-6	CASILAGTDTQYF
15	TRBV3-1	CASSLRSGGNYGYTF
14	TRBV7-2	CASSLGQGRDTIYF